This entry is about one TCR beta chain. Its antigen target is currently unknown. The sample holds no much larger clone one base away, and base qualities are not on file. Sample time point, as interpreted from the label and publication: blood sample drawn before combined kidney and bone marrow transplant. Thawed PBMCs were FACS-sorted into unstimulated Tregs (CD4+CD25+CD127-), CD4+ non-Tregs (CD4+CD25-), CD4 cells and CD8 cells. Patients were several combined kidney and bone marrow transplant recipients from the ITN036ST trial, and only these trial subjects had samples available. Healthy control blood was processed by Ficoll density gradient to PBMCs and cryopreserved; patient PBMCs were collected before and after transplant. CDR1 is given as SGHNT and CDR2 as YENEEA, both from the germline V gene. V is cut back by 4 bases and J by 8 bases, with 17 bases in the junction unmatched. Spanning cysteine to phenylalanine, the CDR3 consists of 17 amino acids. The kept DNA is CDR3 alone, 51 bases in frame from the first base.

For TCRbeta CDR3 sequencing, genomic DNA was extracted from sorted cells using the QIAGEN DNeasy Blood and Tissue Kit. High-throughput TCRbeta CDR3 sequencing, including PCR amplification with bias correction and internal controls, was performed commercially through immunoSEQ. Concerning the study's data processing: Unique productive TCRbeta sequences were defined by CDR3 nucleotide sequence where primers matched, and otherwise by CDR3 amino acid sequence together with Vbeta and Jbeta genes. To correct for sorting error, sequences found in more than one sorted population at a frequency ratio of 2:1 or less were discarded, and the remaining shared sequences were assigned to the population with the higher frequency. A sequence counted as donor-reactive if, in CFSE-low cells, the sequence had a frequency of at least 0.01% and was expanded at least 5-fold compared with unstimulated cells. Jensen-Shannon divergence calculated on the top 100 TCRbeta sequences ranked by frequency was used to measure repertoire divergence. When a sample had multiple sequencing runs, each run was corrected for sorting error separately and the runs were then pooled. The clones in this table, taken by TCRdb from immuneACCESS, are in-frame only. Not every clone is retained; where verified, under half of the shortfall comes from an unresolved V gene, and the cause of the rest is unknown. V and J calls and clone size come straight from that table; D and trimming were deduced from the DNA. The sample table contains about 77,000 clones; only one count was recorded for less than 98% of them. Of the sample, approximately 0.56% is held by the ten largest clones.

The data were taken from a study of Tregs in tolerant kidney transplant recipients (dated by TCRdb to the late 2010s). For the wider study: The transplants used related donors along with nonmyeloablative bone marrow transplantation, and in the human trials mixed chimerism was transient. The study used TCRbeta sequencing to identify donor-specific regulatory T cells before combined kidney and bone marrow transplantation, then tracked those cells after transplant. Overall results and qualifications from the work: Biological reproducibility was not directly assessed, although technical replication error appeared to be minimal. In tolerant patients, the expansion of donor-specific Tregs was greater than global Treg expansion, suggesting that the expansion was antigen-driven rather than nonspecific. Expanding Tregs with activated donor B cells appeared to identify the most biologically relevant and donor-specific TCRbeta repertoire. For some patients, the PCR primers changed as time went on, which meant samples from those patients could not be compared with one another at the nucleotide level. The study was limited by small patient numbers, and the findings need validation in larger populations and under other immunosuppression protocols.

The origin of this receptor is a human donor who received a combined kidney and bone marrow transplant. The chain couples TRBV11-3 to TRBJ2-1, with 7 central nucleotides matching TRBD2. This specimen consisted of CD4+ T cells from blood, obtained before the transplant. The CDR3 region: CASSSGSGRTRRHEQFF. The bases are TGTGCCAGCAGCTCCGGGTCGGGGAGGACTAGAAGGCATGAGCAGTTCTTC.